This note documents a single T cell receptor beta chain sequence. The source of the sample is a study of blood T cell repertoires in COVID-19. The wider study: Samples representing acute and convalescent COVID-19 were sourced from the United States, Italy and Spain. T cells, B-cell-depleted T cells, or PBMCs supplied cDNA or gDNA.

The V gene end was trimmed by 0 bases and the J gene end by 6 bases; junction bases not matched to a gene: 3. CDR3 length: 14 amino acids. Germline CDR1 is MRHNA and CDR2 is SNTAGT. As processed by the authors: Quantification of nucleated cells was approximated via reference gene primer amplification. TCRdb's table, derived via immunoSEQ multiplex PCR, lists solely in-frame clones and lacks some. From that table come the V and J calls and clone size; the DNA was used to work out D and trimming. The sample has approximately 170,000 clones, around 81% seen once. The chain links TRBV6-4 to TRBJ2-5; 8 bases line up with TRBD2. The material sequenced was peripheral blood. This TCR came from a man in his sixties with active or convalescent COVID-19. The CDR3 protein is CASSDSSGSQTQYF. CDR3 nucleotide sequence: TGTGCCAGCAGTGACTCGAGCGGGAGTCAGACCCAGTACTTC.